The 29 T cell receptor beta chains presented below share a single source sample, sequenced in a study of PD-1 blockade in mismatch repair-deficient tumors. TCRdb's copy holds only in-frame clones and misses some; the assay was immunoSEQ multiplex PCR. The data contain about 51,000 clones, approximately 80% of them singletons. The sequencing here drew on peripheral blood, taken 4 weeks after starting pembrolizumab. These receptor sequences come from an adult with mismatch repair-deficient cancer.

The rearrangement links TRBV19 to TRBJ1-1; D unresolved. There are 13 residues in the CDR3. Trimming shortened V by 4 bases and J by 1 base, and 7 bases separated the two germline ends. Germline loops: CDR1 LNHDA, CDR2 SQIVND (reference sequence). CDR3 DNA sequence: TGTGCCAGTAGTAATACTTGGAACACTGAAGCTTTCTTT. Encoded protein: CASSNTWNTEAFF.

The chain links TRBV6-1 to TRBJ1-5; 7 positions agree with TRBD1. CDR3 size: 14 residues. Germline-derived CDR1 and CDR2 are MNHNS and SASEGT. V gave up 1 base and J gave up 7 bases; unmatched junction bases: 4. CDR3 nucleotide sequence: TGTGCCAGCAGTGAAGTAGGGGGCGGGCAGCCCCAGCATTTT. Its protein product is CASSEVGGGQPQHF.

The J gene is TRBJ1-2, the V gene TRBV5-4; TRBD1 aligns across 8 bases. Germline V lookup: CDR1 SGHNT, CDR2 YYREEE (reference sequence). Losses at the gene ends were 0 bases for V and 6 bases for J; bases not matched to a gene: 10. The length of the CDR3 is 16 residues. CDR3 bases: TGTGCCAGCAGCTTGGGGCAGGGGGCGCAGGTTCATGGCTACACCTTC. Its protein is CASSLGQGAQVHGYTF.

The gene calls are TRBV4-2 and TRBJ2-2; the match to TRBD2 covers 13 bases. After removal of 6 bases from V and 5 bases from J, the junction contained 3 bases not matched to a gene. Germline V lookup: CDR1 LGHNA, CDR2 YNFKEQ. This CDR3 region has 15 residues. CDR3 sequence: CASRRLAGGTGELFF. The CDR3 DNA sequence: TGTGCCAGCAGGAGACTAGCGGGAGGTACCGGGGAGCTGTTTTTT.

DNA of the CDR3: TGTGCCTGGACTAGCGGGAGGACAAACAATGAGCAGTTCTTC. It is translated as CAWTSGRTNNEQFF. V usage is TRBV30 and J usage is TRBJ2-1; 11 bases align to TRBD2. CDR1 GTSNPN and CDR2 SVGIG come from the germline V gene (reference sequence). CDR3 length equals 14 residues. V lost 4 bases and J lost 5; bases outside the gene matches: 4. The full variable domain, in which reference TRBV30 and TRBJ2-1 provide the parts outside the CDR3, is SQTIHQWPATLVQPVGSPLSLECTVEGTSNPNLYWYRQAAGRGLQLLFYSVGIGQISSEVPQNLSASRPQDRQFILSSKKLLLSDSGFYLCAWTSGRTNNEQFFGPGTRLTVL.

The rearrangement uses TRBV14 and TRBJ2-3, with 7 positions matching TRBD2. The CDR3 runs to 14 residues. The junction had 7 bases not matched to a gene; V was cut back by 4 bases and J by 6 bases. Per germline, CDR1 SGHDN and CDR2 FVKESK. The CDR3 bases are TGTGCCAGCAGCCGGGGGAGGGCCTTCGATACGCAGTATTTT. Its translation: CASSRGRAFDTQYF. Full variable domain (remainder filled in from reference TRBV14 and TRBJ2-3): EAGVTQFPSHSVIEKGQTVTLRCDPISGHDNLYWYRRVMGKEIKFLLHFVKESKQDESGMPNNRFLAERTGGTYSTLKVQPAELEDSGVYFCASSRGRAFDTQYFGPGTRLTVL.

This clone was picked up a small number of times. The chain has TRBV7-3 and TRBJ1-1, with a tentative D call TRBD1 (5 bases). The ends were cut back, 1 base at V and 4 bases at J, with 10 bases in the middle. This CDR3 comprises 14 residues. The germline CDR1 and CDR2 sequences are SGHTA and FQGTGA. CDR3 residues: CASSLNTGGTEAFF. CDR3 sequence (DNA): TGTGCCAGCAGCTTAAACACCGGGGGCACTGAAGCTTTCTTT.

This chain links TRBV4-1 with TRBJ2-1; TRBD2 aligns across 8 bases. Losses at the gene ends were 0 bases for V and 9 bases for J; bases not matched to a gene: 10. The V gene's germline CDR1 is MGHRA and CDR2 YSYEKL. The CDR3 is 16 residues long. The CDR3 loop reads CASSQERTSLQGEQFF. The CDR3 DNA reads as TGCGCCAGCAGCCAAGAGCGGACTAGCCTACAAGGTGAGCAGTTCTTC.

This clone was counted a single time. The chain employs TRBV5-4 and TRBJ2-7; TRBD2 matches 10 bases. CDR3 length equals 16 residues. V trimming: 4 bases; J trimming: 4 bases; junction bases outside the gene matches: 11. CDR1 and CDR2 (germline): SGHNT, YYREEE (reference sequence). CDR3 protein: CASSPRGSGRTYEQYF. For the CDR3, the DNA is TGTGCCAGCAGCCCCCGGGGTAGCGGGAGGACTTACGAGCAGTACTTC.

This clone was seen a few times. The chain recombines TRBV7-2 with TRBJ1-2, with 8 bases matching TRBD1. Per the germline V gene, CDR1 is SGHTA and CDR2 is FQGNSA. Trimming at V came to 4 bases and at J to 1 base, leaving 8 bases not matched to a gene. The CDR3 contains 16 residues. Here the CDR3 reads CASSSAGTGVNYGYTF. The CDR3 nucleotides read TGTGCCAGCAGCTCGGCCGGGACAGGAGTTAACTATGGCTACACCTTC.

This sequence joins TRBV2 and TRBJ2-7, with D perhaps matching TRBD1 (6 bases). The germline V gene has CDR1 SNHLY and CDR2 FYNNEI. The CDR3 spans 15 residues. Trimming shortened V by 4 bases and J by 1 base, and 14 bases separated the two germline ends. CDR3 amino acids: CASSGGPLQSYEQYF. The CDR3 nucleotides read TGTGCCAGCAGTGGGGGGCCCCTTCAATCCTACGAGCAGTACTTC.

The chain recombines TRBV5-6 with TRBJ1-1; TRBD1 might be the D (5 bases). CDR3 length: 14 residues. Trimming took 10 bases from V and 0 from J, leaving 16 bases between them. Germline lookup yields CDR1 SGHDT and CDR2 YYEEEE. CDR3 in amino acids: CASWRGLLNTEAFF. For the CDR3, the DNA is TGTGCCTCCTGGCGGGGCCTCTTGAACACTGAAGCTTTCTTT. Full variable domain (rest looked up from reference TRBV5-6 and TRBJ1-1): DAGVTQSPTHLIKTRGQQVTLRCSPKSGHDTVSWYQQALGQGPQFIFQYYEEEERQRGNFPDRFSGHQFPNYSSELNVNALLLGDSALYLCASWRGLLNTEAFFGQGTRLTVV.

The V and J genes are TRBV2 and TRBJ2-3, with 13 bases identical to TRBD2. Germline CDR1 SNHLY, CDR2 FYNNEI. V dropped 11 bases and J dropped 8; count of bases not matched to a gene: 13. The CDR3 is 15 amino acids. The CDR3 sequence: CAGTRTSGSLGTQYF. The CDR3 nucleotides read TGTGCCGGCACCCGGACTAGCGGGAGTTTGGGTACGCAGTATTTT.

In DNA, the CDR3 is TGCGCCAGCAGCTTTAGCGGACAGGGGGCCCCTGAAGCTTTCTTT. It encodes CASSFSGQGAPEAFF. The chain combines TRBV5-1 with TRBJ1-1; 11 positions match TRBD1. The junction had 6 bases not matched to a gene; V was cut back by 2 bases and J by 6 bases. This CDR3 comprises 15 residues. Germline V gene sequence: CDR1 SGHRS, CDR2 YFSETQ.

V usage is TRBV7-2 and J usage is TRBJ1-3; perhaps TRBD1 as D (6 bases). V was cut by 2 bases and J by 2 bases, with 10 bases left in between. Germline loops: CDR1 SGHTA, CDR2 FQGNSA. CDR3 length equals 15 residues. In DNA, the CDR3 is TGTGCCAGCAGCTTAATAGGGGGGGCTGGAAACACCATATATTTT. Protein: CASSLIGGAGNTIYF.

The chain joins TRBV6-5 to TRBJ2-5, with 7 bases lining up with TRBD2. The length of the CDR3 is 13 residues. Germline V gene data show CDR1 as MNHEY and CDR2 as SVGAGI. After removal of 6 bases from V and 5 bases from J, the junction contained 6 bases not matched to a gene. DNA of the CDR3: TGTGCCAGCAGGCTTCAGGGAGGGGAGACCCAGTACTTC. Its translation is CASRLQGGETQYF.

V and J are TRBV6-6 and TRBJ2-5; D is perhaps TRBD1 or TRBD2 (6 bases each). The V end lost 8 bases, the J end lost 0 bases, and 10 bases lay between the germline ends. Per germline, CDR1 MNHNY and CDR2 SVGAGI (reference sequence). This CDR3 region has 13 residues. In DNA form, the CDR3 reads TGTGCCAGCTCGAGGGGGGACCAAGAGACCCAGTACTTC. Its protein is CASSRGDQETQYF.

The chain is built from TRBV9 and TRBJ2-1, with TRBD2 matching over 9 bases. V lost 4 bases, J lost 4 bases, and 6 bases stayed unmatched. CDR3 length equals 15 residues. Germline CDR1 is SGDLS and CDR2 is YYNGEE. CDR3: CASSPRTSDYNEQFF. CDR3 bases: TGTGCCAGCAGCCCTAGGACTAGCGATTACAATGAGCAGTTCTTC.

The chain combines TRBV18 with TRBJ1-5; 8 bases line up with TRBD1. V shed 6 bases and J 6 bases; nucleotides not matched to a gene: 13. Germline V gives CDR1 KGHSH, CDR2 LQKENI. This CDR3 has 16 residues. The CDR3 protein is CASSPPPGGAGQPQHF. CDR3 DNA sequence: TGTGCCAGCTCTCCGCCCCCAGGGGGCGCGGGTCAGCCCCAGCATTTT.

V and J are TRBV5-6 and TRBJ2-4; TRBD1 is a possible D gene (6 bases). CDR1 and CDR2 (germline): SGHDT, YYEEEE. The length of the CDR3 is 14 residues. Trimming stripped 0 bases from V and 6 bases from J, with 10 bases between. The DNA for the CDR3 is TGTGCCAGCAGCTTGGGGACAGTCCTAAACATTCAGTACTTC. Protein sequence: CASSLGTVLNIQYF.

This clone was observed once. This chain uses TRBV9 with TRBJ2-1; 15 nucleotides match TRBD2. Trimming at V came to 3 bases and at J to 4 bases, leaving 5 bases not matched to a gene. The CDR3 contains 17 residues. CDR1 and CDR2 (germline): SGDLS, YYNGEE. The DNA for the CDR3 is TGTGCCAGCAGCGAAGGACTAGCGGGAGGGCCTTACAATGAGCAGTTCTTC. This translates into CASSEGLAGGPYNEQFF.

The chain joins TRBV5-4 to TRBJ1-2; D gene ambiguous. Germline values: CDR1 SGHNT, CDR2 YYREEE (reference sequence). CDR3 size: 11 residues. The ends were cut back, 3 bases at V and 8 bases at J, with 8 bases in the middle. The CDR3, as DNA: TGTGCCAGCAGCTCGGTGAACGGCTACACCTTC. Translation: CASSSVNGYTF.

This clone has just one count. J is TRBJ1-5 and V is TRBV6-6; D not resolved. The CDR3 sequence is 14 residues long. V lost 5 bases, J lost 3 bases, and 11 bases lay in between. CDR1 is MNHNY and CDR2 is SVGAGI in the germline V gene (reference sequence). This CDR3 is CASSVGVLNQPQHF. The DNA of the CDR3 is TGTGCCAGCAGTGTCGGGGTTCTCAATCAGCCCCAGCATTTT.

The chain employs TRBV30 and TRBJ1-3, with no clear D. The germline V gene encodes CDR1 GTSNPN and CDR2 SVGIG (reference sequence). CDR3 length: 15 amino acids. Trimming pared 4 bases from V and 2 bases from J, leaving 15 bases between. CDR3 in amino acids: CAWIPKVIPGNTIYF. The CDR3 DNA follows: TGTGCCTGGATCCCCAAAGTAATCCCTGGAAACACCATATATTTT.

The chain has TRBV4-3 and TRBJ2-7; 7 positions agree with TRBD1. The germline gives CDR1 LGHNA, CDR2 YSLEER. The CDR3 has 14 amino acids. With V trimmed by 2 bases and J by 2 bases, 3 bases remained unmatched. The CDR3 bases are TGCGCCAGCAGCCAACCGGGACAGACCTACGAGCAGTACTTC. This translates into CASSQPGQTYEQYF.

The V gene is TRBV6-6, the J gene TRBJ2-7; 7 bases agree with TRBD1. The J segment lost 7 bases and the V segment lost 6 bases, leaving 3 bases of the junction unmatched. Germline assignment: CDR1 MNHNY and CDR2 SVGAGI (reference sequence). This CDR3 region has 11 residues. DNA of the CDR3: TGTGCCAGCAGGGCAGGGGGTGAGCAGTACTTC. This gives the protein CASRAGGEQYF.

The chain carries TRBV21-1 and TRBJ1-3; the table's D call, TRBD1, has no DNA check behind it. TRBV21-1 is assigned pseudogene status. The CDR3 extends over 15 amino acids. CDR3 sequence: CASSKGAVSGNTIYF. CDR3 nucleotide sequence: TGTGCCAGCAGCAAAGGTGCAGTCTCTGGAAACACCATATATTTT.

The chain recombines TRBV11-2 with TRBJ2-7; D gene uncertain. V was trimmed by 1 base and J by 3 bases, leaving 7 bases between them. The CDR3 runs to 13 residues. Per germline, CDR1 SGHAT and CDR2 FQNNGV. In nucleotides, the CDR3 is TGTGCCAGCAGCTTAGGTAGAAACTACGAGCAGTACTTC. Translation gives CASSLGRNYEQYF.

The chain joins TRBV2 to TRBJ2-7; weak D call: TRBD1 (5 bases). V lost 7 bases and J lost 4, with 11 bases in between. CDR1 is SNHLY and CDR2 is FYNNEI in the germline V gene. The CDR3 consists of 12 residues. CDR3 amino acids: CASTGYQYEQYF. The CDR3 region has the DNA TGTGCCAGCACAGGGTATCAGTACGAGCAGTACTTC.